What follows are 10 T cell receptor beta chains derived from one specimen sequenced in a study of blood T cells in healthy people across ages. PCR was performed a second time for about 7 to 12 cycles using a sample-barcoded 5' primer and a J-beta primer mix. From the 5' RACE reads, TCRdb called clonotypes with MiXCR, one entry per CDR3 protein. Of 500,000 to 600,000 distinct CDR3 sequences in the sample, approximately 25% are singletons; the top ten hold approximately 17%. The material sequenced was blood. The receptor set was obtained from a woman between 70 and 85 years old in good health.

The chain uses TRBV5-1 and TRBJ2-3, with 9 bases aligning to TRBD2. V was clipped by 3 bases and J by 1 base; unmatched bases: 6. The germline gives CDR1 SGHRS, CDR2 YFSETQ. The CDR3 has 16 residues. The DNA for the CDR3 is TGCGCCAGCAGCTCCCCGGAGCGGGGGGGCACAGATACGCAGTATTTT. Translation: CASSSPERGGTDTQYF.

This rearrangement joins TRBV24-1 to TRBJ2-5, with 12 bases matching TRBD1. The germline gives CDR1 KGHDR, CDR2 SFDVKD. The V gene end was trimmed by 3 bases and the J gene end by 2 bases; junction bases not matched to a gene: 18. This CDR3 is 21 amino acids long. The CDR3 loop reads CATSDPYPGQGAGTPQETQYF. The CDR3 nucleotides read TGTGCCACCAGTGATCCATATCCGGGACAGGGGGCCGGTACTCCACAAGAGACCCAGTACTTC.

This clonotype was seen more than once but under ten times. One end of the junction is discordant with germline, which a read error may explain. The chain uses TRBV7-8 and TRBJ2-1, with 11 bases aligning to TRBD2. CDR1 SGHVS and CDR2 FQNEAQ come from the germline V gene. This CDR3 region has 15 residues. CDR3 residues: CASSWGVTSGEQEIF. The CDR3 coding sequence is TGTGCCAGCAGCTGGGGCGTGACTAGCGGGGAACAGGAGATCTTC.

With respect to this clonotype: The germline gene is not matched at one end of the junction; a read error may be the cause. The CDR3 nucleotides read TGTACCAGCAGCTGGGACCCGAACACCGGGGAGCTGTTTTTT. It translates to CTSSWDPNTGELFF. V is TRBV7-9 and J is TRBJ2-2, with D possibly being TRBD1 or TRBD2 (5 bases each). Germline CDR1 and CDR2: SEHNR and FQNEAQ (reference sequence). This CDR3 has 14 amino acids.

This chain joins TRBV30 and TRBJ2-6; D is uncertain. This CDR3 comprises 14 residues. Looked up from germline, CDR1 is GTSNPN and CDR2 is SVGIG (reference sequence). With 2 bases removed from V and 0 bases from J, the gap between germline ends came to 5 bases. The CDR3 DNA sequence: TGTGCCTGGAGTCGGTTCTCTGGGGCCAACGTCCTGACTTTC. Protein: CAWSRFSGANVLTF.

The table lists this clonotype with a few counts. The V call is TRBV9, the J call TRBJ2-1, with 8 nucleotides matching TRBD2. This CDR3 region has 18 residues. Germline-derived CDR1 and CDR2 are SGDLS and YYNGEE. Germline trimming cut 0 bases from V and 0 bases from J; bases unmatched to any gene: 8. The CDR3 loop is CASSVGVAGYSSYNEQFF. The CDR3 DNA sequence: TGTGCCAGCAGCGTAGGGGTAGCGGGGTACAGCTCCTACAATGAGCAGTTCTTC.

The CDR3, as DNA: TGTGCCAGCAGCTTAACGTCGGCAGCGGGGGAGCATTATGAGCAGTTCTTC. This encodes CASSLTSAAGEHYEQFF. This chain joins TRBV7-3 and TRBJ2-1, with 8 bases fitting TRBD2. The germline V gene encodes CDR1 SGHTA and CDR2 FQGTGA. This CDR3 region has 17 residues. Germline trimming cut 0 bases from V and 8 bases from J; bases unmatched to any gene: 12.

The V and J genes are TRBV2 and TRBJ1-1, with D perhaps matching TRBD1 (6 bases). Germline loops: CDR1 SNHLY, CDR2 FYNNEI. CDR3 length: 15 residues. V was clipped by 3 bases and J by 0 bases, with 11 bases between them. DNA for the CDR3: TGTGCCAGCAGTGAGGACAGCTTAATGAACACTGAAGCTTTCTTT. It is translated as CASSEDSLMNTEAFF. Filled out from reference TRBV2 and TRBJ1-1, the complete variable domain reads EPEVTQTPSHQVTQMGQEVILRCVPISNHLYFYWYRQILGQKVEFLVSFYNNEISEKSEIFDDQFSVERPDGSNFTLKIRSTKLEDSAMYFCASSEDSLMNTEAFFGQGTRLTVV.

The J gene is TRBJ1-1, the V gene TRBV12-3 or TRBV12-4; 9 bases are shared with TRBD1. This CDR3 is built from 16 residues. Trimming cost V 5 bases and J 0 bases; bases outside gene matches: 7. The CDR3 loop is CASSPWTGAMNTEAFF. The CDR3 DNA reads as TGTGCCAGCAGTCCCTGGACAGGGGCTATGAACACTGAAGCTTTCTTT.

The chain couples TRBV20-1 to TRBJ2-3; TRBD1 matches at 9 bases. CDR3 length: 15 amino acids. Germline CDR1 DFQATT, CDR2 SNEGSKA (reference sequence). The J segment lost 1 base and the V segment lost 4 bases, leaving 6 bases of the junction unmatched. CDR3 coding DNA: TGCAGTGCTACCACCCGGACAGGGGGCACAGATACGCAGTATTTT. This translates into CSATTRTGGTDTQYF.